This entry is about one T cell receptor (beta chain). Original methodology: Estimates of nucleated cell counts were drawn from the amplification of reference gene primers. Clones were sequenced by immunoSEQ multiplex PCR, and TCRdb holds only the in-frame ones, with some missing. V and J calls and clone size are those listed in that table; D and trimming were worked out from the DNA. The sample holds 25,000 to 35,000 clones, about 92% seen once. V trimming: 8 bases; J trimming: 4 bases; junction bases outside the gene matches: 8. The length of the CDR3 is 15 residues. Germline V gene data show CDR1 as MNHNY and CDR2 as SVGAGI (reference sequence). The entry originates in a study of blood T cell repertoires in COVID-19. Study context: Samples representing acute and convalescent COVID-19 were sourced from the United States, Italy and Spain. Sample material is recorded as cDNA or gDNA derived from T cells, B-cell-depleted T cells, or PBMCs.

This receptor was identified in a man between 65 and 80 years old with active or convalescent COVID-19. The chain links TRBV6-6 to TRBJ2-3; 11 bases align to TRBD2. Sequenced material: peripheral blood. The CDR3 nucleotides are TGTGCCAGCGGAGGACTAGCGGGTGGGGCAGATACGCAGTATTTT. This encodes CASGGLAGGADTQYF.